The 20 T cell receptor beta chains below come from one sample, sequenced in a study of T cell repertoires in ileal Crohn's disease. Using immunoSEQ multiplex PCR, the repertoire was profiled, and TCRdb retains in-frame clones only, with some absent. This table holds some 16,000 clones, 92% found once. This sample's time point: inflamed ileum from the surgical specimen. Specimen: ileal tissue. The receptors derive from an adult with Crohn's disease.

This clone has more than one count but fewer than ten. V gene TRBV7-8 combines with J gene TRBJ1-1, with D perhaps matching TRBD1 (5 bases). CDR3 size: 12 residues. Trimming shortened V by 6 bases and J by 10 bases, and 15 bases separated the two germline ends. Germline loops: CDR1 SGHVS, CDR2 FQNEAQ. CDR3 region: CASSQMEGSAFF. The DNA of the CDR3 is TGTGCCAGCAGTCAGATGGAGGGGTCAGCTTTCTTT.

To note about this clone: An end of the junction differs from the germline gene, which may be a read error. The CDR3, as DNA: TGTGCTAGCAGCCCCGGCCCCGACCGCGAGCAGTACTTC. This translates into CASSPGPDREQYF. The J gene is TRBJ2-7, the V gene TRBV7-7; D ambiguous. Germline assignment: CDR1 SSHAT and CDR2 FNYEAQ (reference sequence). CDR3 length equals 13 residues.

The rearrangement links TRBV4-1 to TRBJ2-3, with 15 bases identical to TRBD2. CDR3 length: 21 amino acids. The V and J ends lost 0 bases and 4 bases, in that order; junction bases with no gene match: 14. Germline V lookup: CDR1 MGHRA, CDR2 YSYEKL. CDR3 DNA: TGCGCCAGCAGCCAAGATCCCCGCGGACTAGCGGGGGGGCTTGGGTCAGATACGCAGTATTTT. Protein sequence: CASSQDPRGLAGGLGSDTQYF.

This clone was counted a single time. The chain has TRBV6-5 and TRBJ2-3; D uncertain. The CDR3 has 12 amino acids. V was cut by 4 bases and J by 0 bases, with 2 bases left in between. Germline CDR1 is MNHEY and CDR2 is SVGAGI. CDR3 loop: CASSSSTDTQYF. In DNA form, the CDR3 reads TGTGCCAGCAGTTCTAGCACAGATACGCAGTATTTT.

The V call is TRBV29-1, the J call TRBJ2-3; TRBD1 matches 9 bases. Germline V gene lookup returns CDR1 SQVTM and CDR2 ANQGSEA. Losses at the gene ends were 7 bases for V and 6 bases for J; bases not matched to a gene: 11. The CDR3 is 14 amino acids. The CDR3 reads CSGGQGRGRDTQYF. CDR3 coding DNA: TGCAGCGGCGGACAGGGGAGGGGACGCGATACGCAGTATTTT.

The chain links TRBV7-3 to TRBJ1-1; the D is unclear. Trimming cost V 5 bases and J 1 base, with 8 bases left between them. The CDR3 runs 13 residues. Germline CDR1 SGHTA, CDR2 FQGTGA. DNA of the CDR3: TGTGCCAGCAGCACCGGGAGGAACACTGAAGCTTTCTTT. Its translation: CASSTGRNTEAFF.

This chain uses TRBV29-1 with TRBJ2-7; TRBD1 aligns across 9 bases. The CDR3 consists of 15 residues. Per the germline V gene, CDR1 is SQVTM and CDR2 is ANQGSEA. Trimming took 4 bases from V and 3 from J; bases not matched to a gene: 10. CDR3: CSVGSGTGRNYEQYF. The CDR3 bases are TGCAGCGTTGGGTCGGGGACAGGGAGGAACTACGAGCAGTACTTC.

The chain couples TRBV19 to TRBJ2-7; D is perhaps TRBD2 (6 bases). CDR3 length: 14 residues. The germline CDR1 and CDR2 sequences are LNHDA and SQIVND (reference sequence). V was trimmed by 8 bases and J by 2 bases, leaving 16 bases between them. DNA for the CDR3: TGTGCCAGTTCCGCCCGGGACTTCCCCTACGAGCAGTACTTC. Protein product: CASSARDFPYEQYF.

The gene calls are TRBV30 and TRBJ1-2; tentative D call: TRBD1 (5 bases). The germline V gene has CDR1 GTSNPN and CDR2 SVGIG (reference sequence). Trimming removed 7 bases at V and 5 bases at J, with 20 bases between. This CDR3 has 14 residues. DNA of the CDR3: TGTGCCTCGGAGGGTGGAGCGACAGCGTATGGCTACACCTTC. Translation: CASEGGATAYGYTF. The variable domain in full, with the rest retrieved from reference TRBV30 and TRBJ1-2, is SQTIHQWPATLVQPVGSPLSLECTVEGTSNPNLYWYRQAAGRGLQLLFYSVGIGQISSEVPQNLSASRPQDRQFILSSKKLLLSDSGFYLCASEGGATAYGYTFGSGTRLTVV.

The genes are TRBV7-2 and TRBJ1-5; the D gene is possibly TRBD1 (5 bases). The germline V gene has CDR1 SGHTA and CDR2 FQGNSA. This CDR3 has 17 residues. Trimming cost V 5 bases and J 4 bases, with 21 bases left between them. CDR3 DNA sequence: TGTGCCAGCAGCCTAGGGGCGGGGTGGGGCCAAAATCAGCCCCAGCATTTT. Its translation is CASSLGAGWGQNQPQHF.

The chain uses TRBV15 and TRBJ1-2; 7 bases map to TRBD1. The CDR3 consists of 15 residues. Germline V gene sequence: CDR1 LNHNV, CDR2 YYDKDF (reference sequence). Trimming removed 0 bases from V and 8 bases from J; junction bases left unmatched: 9. The CDR3: CATSRDRQGEKGYTF. CDR3 bases: TGTGCCACCAGCAGAGATCGACAGGGCGAGAAGGGCTACACCTTC.

In this sample, this clone turned up once. The gene calls are TRBV5-6 and TRBJ2-1; 9 bases are a match to TRBD2. Germline-derived CDR1 and CDR2 are SGHDT and YYEEEE. This CDR3 has 15 residues. V dropped 4 bases and J dropped 3; count of bases not matched to a gene: 5. CDR3 in amino acids: CASSGGGAFYNEQFF. The CDR3 DNA reads as TGTGCCAGCAGCGGCGGGGGGGCTTTCTACAATGAGCAGTTCTTC.

The chain has TRBV7-3 and TRBJ2-1; 7 bases match TRBD1. This CDR3 comprises 12 residues. Germline V gives CDR1 SGHTA, CDR2 FQGTGA. J gave up 8 bases and V 3 bases, and 1 base lay outside the gene matches. The CDR3 here is CASSFTGDEQFF. As DNA, the CDR3 is TGTGCCAGCAGCTTTACAGGGGATGAGCAGTTCTTC.

The V and J genes are TRBV6-5 and TRBJ2-5; unclear D gene. The germline gives CDR1 MNHEY, CDR2 SVGAGI. Trimming cost V 0 bases and J 1 base, with 12 bases left between them. The CDR3 covers 16 residues. The CDR3 here is CASSYSGSLSQETQYF. CDR3 bases: TGTGCCAGCAGTTACTCGGGCAGTTTGAGCCAAGAGACCCAGTACTTC.

This clone appeared once. V usage is TRBV6-1 and J usage is TRBJ2-5; 10 bases are shared with TRBD2. Trimming at V came to 3 bases and at J to 2 bases, leaving 3 bases not matched to a gene. In germline, CDR1 is MNHNS, CDR2 SASEGT. This CDR3 has 15 amino acids. In DNA, the CDR3 is TGTGCCAGCAGTGATAGGACTAGCGGACAAGAGACCCAGTACTTC. Amino acid sequence: CASSDRTSGQETQYF.

The chain links TRBV6-5 to TRBJ1-6; D may be TRBD1 (5 bases). The CDR3 length is 12 residues. The V end was cut by 6 bases, the J end by 11 bases, with 11 bases between. Germline V gives CDR1 MNHEY, CDR2 SVGAGI. CDR3 DNA sequence: TGTGCCAGCAGCGAGGGACCGACACCCCTCCACTTT. Translating gives CASSEGPTPLHF.

This chain links TRBV7-9 with TRBJ1-5; D unresolved. The germline V and J ends were trimmed by 1 base and 3 bases, with 7 bases remaining between them. Per germline, CDR1 SEHNR and CDR2 FQNEAQ (reference sequence). The CDR3 contains 14 residues. In nucleotides, the CDR3 is TGTGCCAGCAGCTTAGACGGATTCAATCAGCCCCAGCATTTT. Translation: CASSLDGFNQPQHF.

V and J are TRBV4-2 and TRBJ2-5; 10 bases agree with TRBD1. The ends lost 2 bases at V and 2 bases at J; junction bases unmatched: 5. Germline lookup yields CDR1 LGHNA and CDR2 YNFKEQ. CDR3 size: 16 residues. The CDR3 loop is CASSQIRQGAQETQYF. CDR3 sequence (DNA): TGTGCCAGCAGCCAAATACGACAGGGGGCTCAAGAGACCCAGTACTTC.

The genes are TRBV6-6 and TRBJ1-1, with a weak D call TRBD1 (5 bases). The CDR3 runs to 14 residues. V shed 6 bases and J shed 5 bases, with 16 bases lying between them. Germline CDR1 and CDR2: MNHNY and SVGAGI (reference sequence). The CDR3 sequence: CASRQQVLWTEAFF. The CDR3 nucleotides read TGTGCCAGCAGGCAACAGGTTCTGTGGACTGAAGCTTTCTTT.

Here the CDR3 DNA reads TGTGCCAGCAGCTTGGGGTGGGGGTTGATGATGAACACTGAAGCTTTCTTT. This translates into CASSLGWGLMMNTEAFF. The chain joins TRBV5-6 to TRBJ1-1; possibly TRBD1 for D (5 bases). The length of the CDR3 is 17 residues. The V gene's germline CDR1 is SGHDT and CDR2 YYEEEE. Trimming removed 0 bases from V and 0 bases from J, with 15 bases in between.